This is a list of T cell receptor beta chains from one sample in a study of blood T cell repertoires in COVID-19. Repertoires were generated with immunoSEQ multiplex PCR, while TCRdb's copy carries only in-frame clones and drops some. Counted here are more than 100,000 clones, around 87% occurring once; the ten biggest clones make up more than 3.5%. The sample consisted of peripheral blood. The receptors originated from a woman aged 55-70 years with acute or convalescent COVID-19. The CDR3 runs from the conserved cysteine through the conserved F or W. Fields, in order: CDR3 DNA, CDR3 protein, D gene, clone size, J gene, V gene. The D gene is left open where the match is weak. Size is omitted from some rows. Given values are once, few, many or a class for expanded clones.

TGTGCCAGCAGCTTGAGTGGCGGGAGAAGCACAGATACGCAGTATTTT CASSLSGGRSTDTQYF TRBD2 - TRBJ2-3 TRBV11-3
TGTGCCAGCAGCGGACAGGGCGGTGAAGCTTTCTTT CASSGQGGEAFF TRBD1 - TRBJ1-1 TRBV9
TGTGCCAGTAGCAACGACGGGGAGAACACTGAAGCTTTCTTT CASSNDGENTEAFF - - TRBJ1-1 TRBV19
TGCGCCAGCAGCCTCTCCGGGGTACTAGCGACGAACAATGAGCAGTTCTTC CASSLSGVLATNNEQFF TRBD2 - TRBJ2-1 TRBV4-1
TGTGCCAGCAGCTTAGTGGGGCTAGCGGGAGTGAAGGATGCTGAGCAGTTCTTC CASSLVGLAGVKDAEQFF TRBD2 - TRBJ2-1 TRBV7-8
TGCGCCAGCAGCTTGGCCGGGACAAGTGGGAATGAGCAGTTCTTC CASSLAGTSGNEQFF - - TRBJ2-1 TRBV5-1
TGTGCCAGCAGCCTAGGGACAGGGGGGAGTGGCTCACCCCTCCACTTT CASSLGTGGSGSPLHF TRBD1 once TRBJ1-6 TRBV7-3
TGTGCCAGCAGCCGGTCCGGCGGCGCTTTCTTT CASSRSGGAFF - - TRBJ1-1 TRBV3-1/TRBV3-2
TGTGCCAGCAGTCCCGACAGGGCCAATGGCTACACCTTC CASSPDRANGYTF TRBD1 - TRBJ1-2 TRBV28
TGTGCCAGCCAACCCGGACAGGGGTCCTACAATGAGCAGTTCTTC CASQPGQGSYNEQFF TRBD1 - TRBJ2-1 TRBV28
TGTGCCAGCAGTTCCCCGCCTTCTAGAGCTTTCTTT CASSSPPSRAFF - - TRBJ1-1 TRBV28
TGTGCCTGGAGCAGTCAAGAGACCCAGTACTTC CAWSSQETQYF - - TRBJ2-5 TRBV30
TGCGCCAGCAGCTTGGCCGGGACAGGGAAGGAGACCCAGTACTTC CASSLAGTGKETQYF TRBD1 - TRBJ2-5 TRBV5-1
TGTGCCAGCAGTTATGACGGGGGAGGTTCTGAGCAGTTCTTC CASSYDGGGSEQFF - - TRBJ2-1 TRBV6-6
TGTGCCAGCAGTTTCGGGGACAGAGCCGAGCAGTACTTC CASSFGDRAEQYF TRBD1 few TRBJ2-7 TRBV27
TGTGCCTGGCGAACGGAGTCCGAAGCTTTCTTT CAWRTESEAFF - - TRBJ1-1 TRBV30
TGTGCCAGCTCACCTAAGGAGGAGCAGTACTTC CASSPKEEQYF - - TRBJ2-7 TRBV18
TGTGCCAGCAGCTCCACTAGCGGGCCTATTTACAATGAGCAGTTCTTC CASSSTSGPIYNEQFF TRBD2 - TRBJ2-1 TRBV7-9
TGTGCCAGCAGACCCAGCGGGATAAACACCGGGGAGCTGTTTTTT CASRPSGINTGELFF TRBD2 once TRBJ2-2 TRBV14
TGTGCCAGCAGCCAGTGGGTGGGCAACACCGGGGAGCTGTTTTTT CASSQWVGNTGELFF - - TRBJ2-2 TRBV14
TGTGCCAGCAGCTTAAGAGTGGACAGCTCCTATCAGCCCCAGCATTTT CASSLRVDSSYQPQHF - - TRBJ1-5 TRBV7-8
TGTGCCACCTCGAGTCTAGCCAAAAACATTCAGTACTTC CATSSLAKNIQYF - once TRBJ2-4 TRBV7-9
TGTGCCAGCTCCGGGGCTGGAAACACCATATATTTT CASSGAGNTIYF - - TRBJ1-3 TRBV3-1/TRBV3-2
TGTGCCAGCAGCGTAGAGGCCGGGAGAGGCACAGATACGCAGTATTTT CASSVEAGRGTDTQYF - - TRBJ2-3 TRBV9
TGTGCCAGCAGGACGACTGCAACTAATGAAAAACTGTTTTTT CASRTTATNEKLFF - - TRBJ1-4 TRBV6-5